This T cell receptor (beta chain) is drawn from a study of cytomegalovirus exposure and HLA in healthy donors. The CDR3 spans 13 residues. Deletions cut 5 bases from V and 6 bases from J, with 14 bases between. From germline, CDR1 is SGHTA and CDR2 FQGTGA. This clone was seen a few times. Its antigen is not identified. Findings of the study overall: It was reported that the classifier diagnosed cytomegalovirus status with high specificity and sensitivity in both the original and validation cohorts. Versus the approximately 670-donor mean, an Asian-associated ancestry cluster reportedly showed fewer N-insertions in a later analysis.

Amplification used 60 Vbeta primers and 13 Jbeta primers. Sequencing was performed with immunoSEQ multiplex PCR; in TCRdb, only in-frame clones are kept and a portion is missing. The data contain some 140,000 clones, around 63% of them singletons. Specimen: PBMCs. This sequence was found in a human donor in good health. The rearrangement uses TRBV7-3 and TRBJ2-7; maybe TRBD2 (7 bases). The CDR3 DNA sequence: TGTGCCAGCAGCCCCCAAGGGGGGGGCGAGCAGTACTTC. Translation: CASSPQGGGEQYF.